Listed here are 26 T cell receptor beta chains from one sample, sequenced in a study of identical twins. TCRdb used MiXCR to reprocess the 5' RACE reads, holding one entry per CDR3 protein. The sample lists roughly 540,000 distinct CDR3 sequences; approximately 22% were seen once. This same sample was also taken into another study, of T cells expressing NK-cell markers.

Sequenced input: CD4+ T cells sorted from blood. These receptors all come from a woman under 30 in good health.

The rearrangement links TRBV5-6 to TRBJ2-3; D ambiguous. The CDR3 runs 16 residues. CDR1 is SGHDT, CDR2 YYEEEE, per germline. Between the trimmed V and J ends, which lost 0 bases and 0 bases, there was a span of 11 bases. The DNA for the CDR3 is TGTGCCAGCAGCTTGGTGGCCCCCCGGAGCACAGATACGCAGTATTTT. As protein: CASSLVAPRSTDTQYF.

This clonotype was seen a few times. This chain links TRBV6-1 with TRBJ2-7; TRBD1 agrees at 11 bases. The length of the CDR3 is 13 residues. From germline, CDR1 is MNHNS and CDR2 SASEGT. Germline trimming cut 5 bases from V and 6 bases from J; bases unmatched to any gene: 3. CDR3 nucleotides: TGTGCCAGCAGTAAAGGACAGGGGGCCGAGCAGTACTTC. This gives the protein CASSKGQGAEQYF.

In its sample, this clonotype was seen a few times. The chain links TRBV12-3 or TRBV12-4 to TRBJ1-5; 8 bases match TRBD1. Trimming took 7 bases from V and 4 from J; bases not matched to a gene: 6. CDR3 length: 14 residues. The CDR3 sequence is CASMRTGRNQPQHF. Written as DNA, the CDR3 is TGTGCCAGCATGAGGACAGGGCGAAATCAGCCCCAGCATTTT.

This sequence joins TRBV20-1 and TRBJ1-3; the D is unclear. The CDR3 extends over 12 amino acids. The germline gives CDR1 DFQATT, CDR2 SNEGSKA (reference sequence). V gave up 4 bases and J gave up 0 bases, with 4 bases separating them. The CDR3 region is CSATDSGNTIYF. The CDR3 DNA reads TGCAGTGCTACGGACTCTGGAAACACCATATATTTT.

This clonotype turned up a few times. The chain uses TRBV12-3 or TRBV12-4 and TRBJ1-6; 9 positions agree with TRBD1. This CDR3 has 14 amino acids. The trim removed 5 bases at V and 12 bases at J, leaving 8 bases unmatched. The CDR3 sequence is CASSRVGTGQPLHF. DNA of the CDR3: TGTGCCAGCAGTAGGGTTGGGACAGGGCAACCCCTCCACTTT.

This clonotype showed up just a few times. In DNA, the CDR3 is TGTGCCAGCAGTTTCAGGGGACAGGGGGATACGCAGTATTTT. The encoded protein is CASSFRGQGDTQYF. The V call is TRBV27, the J call TRBJ2-3, with 10 nucleotides matching TRBD1. The germline gives CDR1 MNHEY, CDR2 SMNVEV (reference sequence). J was trimmed by 6 bases and V by 3 bases; bases with no gene match: 3. This CDR3 comprises 14 residues.

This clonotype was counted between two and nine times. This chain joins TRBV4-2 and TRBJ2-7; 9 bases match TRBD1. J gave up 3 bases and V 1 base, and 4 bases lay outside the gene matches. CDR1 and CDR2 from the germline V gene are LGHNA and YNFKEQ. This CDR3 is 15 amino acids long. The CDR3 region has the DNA TGTGCCAGCAGCCAAGTCCGGACAGGGGACTACGAGCAGTACTTC. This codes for CASSQVRTGDYEQYF.

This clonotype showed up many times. CDR3 bases: TGTGCCAGCAGCGGGCGGGACAGGGACTCCTACACCTTC. It codes for CASSGRDRDSYTF. V and J are TRBV9 and TRBJ1-2; 9 bases match TRBD1. The CDR3 spans 13 residues. With V trimmed by 3 bases and J by 10 bases, 7 bases remained unmatched. Germline V gives CDR1 SGDLS, CDR2 YYNGEE.

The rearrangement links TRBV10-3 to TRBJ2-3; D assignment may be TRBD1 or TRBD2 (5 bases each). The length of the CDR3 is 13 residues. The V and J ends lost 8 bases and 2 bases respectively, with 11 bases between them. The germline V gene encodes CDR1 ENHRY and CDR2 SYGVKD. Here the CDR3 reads CAIGGDYTDTQYF. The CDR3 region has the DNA TGTGCCATCGGGGGTGACTACACAGATACGCAGTATTTT.

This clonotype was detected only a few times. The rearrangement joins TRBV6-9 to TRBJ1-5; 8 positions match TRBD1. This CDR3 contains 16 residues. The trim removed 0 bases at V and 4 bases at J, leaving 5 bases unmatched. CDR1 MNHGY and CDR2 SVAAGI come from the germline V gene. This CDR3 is CASSYSAGQGNQPQHF. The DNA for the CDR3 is TGTGCCAGCAGTTATTCCGCCGGACAGGGAAATCAGCCCCAGCATTTT.

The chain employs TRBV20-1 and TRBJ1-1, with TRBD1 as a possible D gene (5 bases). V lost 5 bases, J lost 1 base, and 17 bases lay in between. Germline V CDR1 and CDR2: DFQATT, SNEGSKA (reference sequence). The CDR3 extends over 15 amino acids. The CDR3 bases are TGCAGTGCTCCTGATCCCAGGGAGGGGAACACTGAAGCTTTCTTT. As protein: CSAPDPREGNTEAFF.

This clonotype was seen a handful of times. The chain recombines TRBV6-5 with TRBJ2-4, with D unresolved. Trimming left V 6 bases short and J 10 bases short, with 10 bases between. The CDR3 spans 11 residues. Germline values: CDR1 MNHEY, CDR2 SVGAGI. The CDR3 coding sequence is TGTGCCAGCAGCCACCAAGGGATTCAGTACTTC. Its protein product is CASSHQGIQYF.

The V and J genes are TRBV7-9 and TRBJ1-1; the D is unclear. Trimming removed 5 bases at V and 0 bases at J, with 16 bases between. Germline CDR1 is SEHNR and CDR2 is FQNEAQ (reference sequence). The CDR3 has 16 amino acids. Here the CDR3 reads CASSLGRRIVNTEAFF. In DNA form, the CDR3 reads TGTGCCAGCAGCCTAGGACGGAGGATCGTGAACACTGAAGCTTTCTTT.

DNA of the CDR3: TGTGCCAGCAGCTCTCCCGGGACCTCTTGGAATGAGCAGTTCTTC. Translating gives CASSSPGTSWNEQFF. J is TRBJ2-1 and V is TRBV5-6; D is perhaps TRBD1 or TRBD2 (5 bases each). Trimming shortened V by 3 bases and J by 7 bases, and 17 bases separated the two germline ends. Germline values: CDR1 SGHDT, CDR2 YYEEEE. The CDR3 loop spans 15 amino acids.

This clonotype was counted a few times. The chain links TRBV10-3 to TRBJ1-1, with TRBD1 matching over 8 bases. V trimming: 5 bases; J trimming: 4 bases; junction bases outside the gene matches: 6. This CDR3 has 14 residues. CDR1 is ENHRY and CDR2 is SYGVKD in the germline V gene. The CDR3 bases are TGTGCCATCAGTACGCAGGGGGCGAGCACTGAAGCTTTCTTT. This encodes CAISTQGASTEAFF.

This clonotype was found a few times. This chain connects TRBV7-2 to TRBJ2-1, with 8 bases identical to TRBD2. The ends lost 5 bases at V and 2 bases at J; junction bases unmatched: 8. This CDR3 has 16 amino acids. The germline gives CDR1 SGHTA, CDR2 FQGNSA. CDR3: CASSPWGGLAYNEQFF. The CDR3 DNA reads TGTGCCAGCAGCCCATGGGGGGGACTAGCCTACAATGAGCAGTTCTTC.

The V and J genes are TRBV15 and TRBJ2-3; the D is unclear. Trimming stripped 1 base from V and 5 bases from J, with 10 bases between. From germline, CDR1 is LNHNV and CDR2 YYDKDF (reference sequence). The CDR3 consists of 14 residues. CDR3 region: CATSRGLERDTQYF. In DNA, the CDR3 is TGTGCCACCAGCAGAGGCCTAGAGCGAGATACGCAGTATTTT.

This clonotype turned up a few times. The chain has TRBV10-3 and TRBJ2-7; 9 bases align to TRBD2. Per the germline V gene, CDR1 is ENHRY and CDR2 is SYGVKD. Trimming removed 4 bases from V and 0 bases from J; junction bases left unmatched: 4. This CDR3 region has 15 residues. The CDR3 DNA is TGTGCCATCAGTGGACTAGCGGCGAGCTCCTACGAGCAGTACTTC. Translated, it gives CAISGLAASSYEQYF.

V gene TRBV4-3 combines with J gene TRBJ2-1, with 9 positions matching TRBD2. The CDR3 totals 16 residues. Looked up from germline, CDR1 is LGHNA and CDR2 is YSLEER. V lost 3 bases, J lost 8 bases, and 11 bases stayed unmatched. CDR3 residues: CASSHTKAGGGDEQFF. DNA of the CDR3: TGCGCCAGCAGCCACACCAAGGCGGGAGGGGGTGATGAGCAGTTCTTC.

DNA for the CDR3: TGTGCCAGCAGCCATTGGGACAGGAATGACGGCGAGCAGTACTTC. Residues: CASSHWDRNDGEQYF. The V and J genes are TRBV27 and TRBJ2-7; 8 bases are shared with TRBD1. There are 15 residues in the CDR3. Germline V gene data show CDR1 as MNHEY and CDR2 as SMNVEV (reference sequence). Trimming at V came to 6 bases and at J to 6 bases, leaving 13 bases not matched to a gene.

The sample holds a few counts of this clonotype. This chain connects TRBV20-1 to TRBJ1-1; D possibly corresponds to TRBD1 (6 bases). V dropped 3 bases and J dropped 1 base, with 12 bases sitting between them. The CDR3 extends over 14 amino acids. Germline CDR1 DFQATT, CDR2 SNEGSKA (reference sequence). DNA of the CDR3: TGCAGTGCTAGGAAAGGGACATCGAACACTGAAGCTTTCTTT. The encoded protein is CSARKGTSNTEAFF.

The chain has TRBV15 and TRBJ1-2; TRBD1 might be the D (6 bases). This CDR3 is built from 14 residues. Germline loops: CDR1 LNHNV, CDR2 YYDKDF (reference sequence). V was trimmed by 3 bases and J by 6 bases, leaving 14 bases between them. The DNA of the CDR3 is TGTGCCACCAGCAGCAGGGGCCTCACGGATGGCTACACCTTC. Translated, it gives CATSSRGLTDGYTF.

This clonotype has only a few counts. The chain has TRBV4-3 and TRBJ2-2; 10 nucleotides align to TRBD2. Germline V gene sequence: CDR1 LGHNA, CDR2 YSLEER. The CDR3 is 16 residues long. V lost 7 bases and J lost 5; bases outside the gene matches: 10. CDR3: CASKEREGPGTGELFF. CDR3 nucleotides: TGCGCCAGCAAAGAGCGGGAGGGCCCGGGGACCGGGGAGCTGTTTTTT.

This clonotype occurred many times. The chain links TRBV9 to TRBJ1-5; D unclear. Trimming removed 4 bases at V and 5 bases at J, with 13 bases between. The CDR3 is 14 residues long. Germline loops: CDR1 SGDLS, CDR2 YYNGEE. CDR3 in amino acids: CASSQRVGDQPQHF. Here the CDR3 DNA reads TGTGCCAGCAGCCAGAGGGTTGGGGATCAGCCCCAGCATTTT. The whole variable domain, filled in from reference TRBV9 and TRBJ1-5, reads DSGVTQTPKHLITATGQRVTLRCSPRSGDLSVYWYQQSLDQGLQFLIQYYNGEERAKGNILERFSAQQFPDLHSELNLSSLELGDSALYFCASSQRVGDQPQHFGDGTRLSIL.

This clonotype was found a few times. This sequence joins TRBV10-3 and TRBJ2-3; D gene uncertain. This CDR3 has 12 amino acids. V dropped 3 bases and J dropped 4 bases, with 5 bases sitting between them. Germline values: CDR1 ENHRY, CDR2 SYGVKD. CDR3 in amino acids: CAISDSADTQYF. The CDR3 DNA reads TGTGCCATCAGTGACTCGGCAGATACGCAGTATTTT.

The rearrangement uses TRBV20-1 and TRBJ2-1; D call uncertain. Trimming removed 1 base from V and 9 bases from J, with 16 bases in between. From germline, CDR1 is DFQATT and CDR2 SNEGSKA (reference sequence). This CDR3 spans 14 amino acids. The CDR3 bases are TGCAGTGCTAGAGCCGGGCCATCAAGCGTTGAGCAGTTCTTC. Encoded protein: CSARAGPSSVEQFF.